The clone carrying this TCR beta chain was detected a few times. The antigen is unknown. The CDR3 length is 17 residues. The V end was cut by 2 bases, the J end by 5 bases, with 22 bases between. In germline, CDR1 is SGHVS, CDR2 FNYEAQ. The data were obtained in a study of T cells after yellow fever vaccination. Study context: SMART-Seq v4 Ultra Low Input prepared the low-cell-number fractions. Study-wide findings and caveats: Re-detected after boosting: most primary clones, almost 97% of CD4 and less than 90% of CD8.

TCRdb passed the 5' RACE reads through MiXCR, listing each CDR3 protein once. The sample yields around 200,000 distinct CDR3 sequences, around 10% seen once. V is TRBV7-6 and J is TRBJ2-7, with D possibly TRBD1 on 6 matching bases. This TCR derives from a man aged 18 to 30 who received the YFV17D yellow fever vaccine. Sample: CD8+ T cells sorted from PBMCs, taken 15 days after the yellow fever booster vaccination. The CDR3 coding sequence is TGTGCCAGCAGCTTATTCGGGGTTGCAGGGGTTATCCACGAGCAGTACTTC. Translating gives CASSLFGVAGVIHEQYF.